The next 22 T cell receptor beta chains were all read from a single sample in a study of regulatory T cells in long-lasting Graves disease. Time point indicated: persistent/refractory GD, antithyroid drugs over 5 years with positive TRAb. PBMCs were the source of the RNA used for TCR sequencing. Library construction for TCR beta used iRepertoire HTBI primers and Arm-PCR of CDR3 regions. TCRdb independently ran MiXCR on the multiplex PCR reads; one entry per CDR3 protein. The table has about 300,000 distinct CDR3 sequences, 22% seen once; the top ten hold approximately 53%. The source material was peripheral blood mononuclear cells (PBMCs), sampled when the disease was refractory, from a patient treated with antithyroid drugs. These receptors came from a female donor with Graves disease.

This rearrangement joins TRBV12-3 or TRBV12-4 to TRBJ2-7; D may be TRBD2 (7 bases). The CDR3 extends over 14 amino acids. The V end lost 6 bases, the J end lost 3 bases, and 15 bases lay between the germline ends. CDR3 amino acids: CASSLGEGVYEQYF. The DNA of the CDR3 is TGTGCCAGCAGCCTGGGGGAGGGGGTCTACGAGCAGTACTTC.

This clonotype was seen a handful of times. A much larger clone differs by one base, so this may be a read error. V is TRBV2 and J is TRBJ1-5, with D uncertain. Germline CDR1 SNHLY, CDR2 FYNNEI. The CDR3 has 13 amino acids. CDR3: CASKEENNRPQHF. Here the CDR3 DNA reads TGTGCCAGTAAAGAGGAGAACAATCGGCCCCAGCATTTT.

The chain employs TRBV6-2 or TRBV6-3 and TRBJ2-2; 8 nucleotides agree with TRBD2. The CDR3 runs 14 residues. Germline values: CDR1 MNHEY, CDR2 SVGEGT. J gave up 5 bases and V 5 bases, and 4 bases lay outside the gene matches. CDR3 region: CASSTPSGTGELFF. The CDR3 DNA is TGTGCCAGCAGTACCCCTAGCGGGACCGGGGAGCTGTTTTTT.

The chain recombines TRBV6-5 with TRBJ2-2, with unresolved D. Germline-derived CDR1 and CDR2 are MNHEY and SVGAGI. Trimming took 2 bases from V and 4 from J, leaving 8 bases between them. The CDR3 length is 14 residues. The CDR3 here is CASSYDLTTGELFF. In nucleotides, the CDR3 is TGTGCCAGCAGTTACGACTTGACCACCGGGGAGCTGTTTTTT.

This clonotype was picked up many times. The chain couples TRBV2 to TRBJ1-4, with D perhaps matching TRBD1 (6 bases). CDR1 and CDR2 from the germline V gene are SNHLY and FYNNEI. The V gene lost 4 bases and the J gene lost 1 base, with 10 bases spanning the gap. This CDR3 has 15 amino acids. The CDR3 DNA follows: TGTGCCAGCAGTGTACAGGGAGGAACTAATGAAAAACTGTTTTTT. This encodes CASSVQGGTNEKLFF.

The chain joins TRBV2 to TRBJ2-7, with 7 bases lining up with TRBD1. Looked up from germline, CDR1 is SNHLY and CDR2 is FYNNEI. CDR3 size: 13 residues. Unmatched junction bases numbered 7, after V lost 8 bases and J lost 3 bases. The CDR3 bases are TGTGCCAGCGGAGTTGGACAGGTCTACGAGCAGTACTTC. This sequence encodes CASGVGQVYEQYF.

Notes on this clonotype: This may be a read error, as it is one base from a much larger clone. The chain couples TRBV20-1 to TRBJ1-2, with D possibly being TRBD1 (5 bases). The CDR3 length is 13 residues. Per the germline V gene, CDR1 is DFQATT and CDR2 is SNEGSKA (reference sequence). This CDR3 is CGARVRGSYGYTF. The DNA of the CDR3 is TGCGGTGCTAGAGTGAGGGGTAGCTATGGCTACACCTTC.

The V and J genes are TRBV10-3 and TRBJ2-1; weak D call: TRBD1 (5 bases). The germline V and J ends were trimmed by 10 bases and 5 bases, with 15 bases remaining between them. CDR1 is ENHRY and CDR2 is SYGVKD in the germline V gene. CDR3 length: 13 residues. Written as DNA, the CDR3 is TGTGCCACAGCCCACGAAGGGGACAATGAGCAGTTCTTC. As protein: CATAHEGDNEQFF.

CDR3 sequence: CASSGLGSFVNIQYF. In nucleotides, the CDR3 is TGCGCCAGCAGCGGTTTAGGGAGTTTTGTAAACATTCAGTACTTC. J is TRBJ2-4 and V is TRBV5-1; the D gene is possibly TRBD2 (5 bases). CDR3 length: 15 amino acids. Trimming stripped 4 bases from V and 6 bases from J, with 17 bases between. Per germline, CDR1 SGHRS and CDR2 YFSETQ.

In this sample, this clonotype turned up many times. This chain joins TRBV28 and TRBJ2-7; 8 bases agree with TRBD2. Germline V gives CDR1 MDHEN, CDR2 SYDVKM. The CDR3 loop spans 14 amino acids. V shed 6 bases, J shed 4 bases, and the junction held 8 bases outside the gene matches. CDR3 sequence (DNA): TGTGCCAGCAGCCCCCTCCCGGGGGGGTACGAGCAGTACTTC. Translation gives CASSPLPGGYEQYF. Looking up the rest from reference TRBV28 and TRBJ2-7 gives the full variable domain: DVKVTQSSRYLVKRTGEKVFLECVQDMDHENMFWYRQDPGLGLRLIYFSYDVKMKEKGDIPEGYSVSREKKERFSLILESASTNQTSMYLCASSPLPGGYEQYFGPGTRLTVT.

This clonotype has ten or more counts. This chain links TRBV28 with TRBJ1-5, with D maybe TRBD1 (5 bases). The V gene's germline CDR1 is MDHEN and CDR2 SYDVKM. Trimming left V 6 bases short and J 7 bases short, with 16 bases between. CDR3 length equals 14 residues. The CDR3 is CASRAGGEGQPQHF. CDR3 DNA: TGTGCCAGCAGGGCGGGGGGAGAAGGGCAGCCCCAGCATTTT. The complete variable domain, with remaining parts taken from reference TRBV28 and TRBJ1-5, reads DVKVTQSSRYLVKRTGEKVFLECVQDMDHENMFWYRQDPGLGLRLIYFSYDVKMKEKGDIPEGYSVSREKKERFSLILESASTNQTSMYLCASRAGGEGQPQHFGDGTRLSIL.

This clonotype was seen only once. A much larger clone sits a single nucleotide away, making a read error possible. A read error is likely, as this CDR3 ends without the conserved phenylalanine or tryptophan. The chain couples TRBV7-2 to TRBJ2-5; D could derive from TRBD1 or TRBD2 (5 bases each). Germline CDR1 reads SGHTA; CDR2 reads FQGNSA. The CDR3 covers 16 residues. Deletions cut 3 bases from V and 1 base from J, with 15 bases between. In DNA form, the CDR3 reads TGTGCCAGCAGCTTTTTGGGGGAGCCGGCCCAAGAGACCCAGTACTCC. Translation gives CASSFLGEPAQETQYS.

The gene calls are TRBV5-8 and TRBJ2-3, with a possible D match to TRBD2 (6 bases). CDR3 size: 14 residues. V lost 6 bases and J 1 base, leaving 12 bases between the germline ends. Germline CDR1 SGHTS, CDR2 YDEGEE. The CDR3 region is CASISWGGTDTQYF. The CDR3 DNA is TGTGCCAGCATATCCTGGGGGGGCACAGATACGCAGTATTTT.

This clonotype has at least ten counts. V gene TRBV5-6 combines with J gene TRBJ2-5; 7 bases align to TRBD1. This CDR3 comprises 15 residues. Germline values: CDR1 SGHDT, CDR2 YYEEEE. Trimming cost V 5 bases and J 0 bases; bases outside gene matches: 7. In nucleotides, the CDR3 is TGTGCCAGCAGTCCCGTGGACAGGTACCAAGAGACCCAGTACTTC. It is translated as CASSPVDRYQETQYF.

This rearrangement joins TRBV30 to TRBJ2-4, with 8 bases aligning to TRBD1. The germline V gene has CDR1 GTSNPN and CDR2 SVGIG (reference sequence). The ends lost 5 bases at V and 1 base at J; junction bases unmatched: 10. The CDR3 has 16 amino acids. CDR3 nucleotides: TGTGCCTGGTGGGACAGGACAAAAAATGCCAAAAACATTCAGTACTTC. This sequence encodes CAWWDRTKNAKNIQYF.

The sample holds a few counts of this clonotype. This rearrangement joins TRBV20-1 to TRBJ1-1; D remains ambiguous. The CDR3 is 13 amino acids. Germline-derived CDR1 and CDR2 are DFQATT and SNEGSKA (reference sequence). V dropped 5 bases and J dropped 5 bases, with 15 bases sitting between them. The CDR3 here is CSAEPRWGTEAFF. The CDR3 DNA reads as TGCAGTGCTGAGCCTAGATGGGGAACTGAAGCTTTCTTT.

The chain links TRBV7-2 to TRBJ2-5; D is possibly TRBD1 (6 bases). This CDR3 is 15 amino acids long. Germline CDR1 reads SGHTA; CDR2 reads FQGNSA. V lost 5 bases and J 2 bases, leaving 15 bases between the germline ends. The CDR3 DNA reads as TGTGCCAGCAGCCCTACAGGGTTGCGGCAAGAGACCCAGTACTTC. This encodes CASSPTGLRQETQYF.

About this clonotype: A single base separates this from a much larger clone, so it may be a read error. The chain combines TRBV12-3 or TRBV12-4 with TRBJ2-7; possibly TRBD2 for D (5 bases). The CDR3 loop spans 16 amino acids. V lost 0 bases, J lost 2 bases, and 14 bases lay in between. CDR3 residues: CASSLAGIGKAYEQYF. The CDR3 DNA follows: TGTGCCAGCAGTTTAGCCGGGATAGGGAAAGCCTACGAGCAGTACTTC.

This clonotype was seen repeatedly, ten times or more. This rearrangement joins TRBV20-1 to TRBJ2-5; D possibly corresponds to TRBD2 (5 bases). There are 12 residues in the CDR3. Germline loops: CDR1 DFQATT, CDR2 SNEGSKA (reference sequence). Trimming shortened V by 6 bases and J by 0 bases, and 8 bases separated the two germline ends. As DNA, the CDR3 is TGCAGTGCCCCGGGAAACCAAGAGACCCAGTACTTC. Translating it yields CSAPGNQETQYF.

The table lists this clonotype with a few counts. The chain links TRBV4-1 to TRBJ1-4; D may be TRBD1 (6 bases). Germline V gene lookup returns CDR1 MGHRA and CDR2 YSYEKL. With 0 bases removed from V and 5 bases from J, the gap between germline ends came to 10 bases. CDR3 length equals 15 residues. This chain's CDR3 is CASSQDRGGNEKLFF. The CDR3 DNA follows: TGCGCCAGCAGCCAAGATCGAGGGGGGAATGAAAAACTGTTTTTT.

V gene TRBV14 combines with J gene TRBJ2-5; TRBD2 matches at 8 bases. V lost 2 bases and J lost 5; bases outside the gene matches: 4. Germline CDR1 reads SGHDN; CDR2 reads FVKESK. CDR3 length equals 14 residues. The CDR3 nucleotides are TGTGCCAGCAGCCAAAAAGCGGGAGTGGAGACCCAGTACTTC. Its protein product is CASSQKAGVETQYF.

This clonotype was detected many times. The chain has TRBV30 and TRBJ1-5; D gene unclear. V lost 0 bases and J 6 bases, leaving 6 bases between the germline ends. The CDR3 is 12 residues long. From germline, CDR1 is GTSNPN and CDR2 SVGIG (reference sequence). The CDR3 nucleotides are TGTGCCTGGAGTGTAGCGGGTCAGCCCCAGCATTTT. Residues: CAWSVAGQPQHF.